The source of this TCR beta chain is a study of regulatory T cells in long-lasting Graves disease. Overall study findings and caveats: TRBV28, TRBJ1-2 and TRBJ2-5 were segments that persistent disease favored.

Time point in this sample: newly diagnosed GD, antithyroid drugs for less than 3 months. RNA extracted from PBMCs served as the sequencing template. With EDTA tubes as the receptacles, around 10 milliliters of peripheral blood were drawn. This clonotype was recorded at least ten times. Its antigen is unidentified. Trimming shortened V by 6 bases and J by 0 bases, and 9 bases separated the two germline ends. The CDR3 runs to 14 residues. The germline gives CDR1 MNHNS, CDR2 SASEGT. Arm-PCR of CDR3 regions and iRepertoire HTBI primers were the basis on which TCR beta libraries were built. TCRdb redid the calling of the multiplex PCR reads with MiXCR, one entry per CDR3 protein. The sample has about 540,000 distinct CDR3 sequences, approximately 12% seen once. These same records also appear under a second study, on T cells in Graves' hyperthyroidism and ophthalmopathy. As that study records: HTBI primers were employed in a first-round RT-PCR of the TCR CDR3.

Here the sequenced sample was peripheral blood mononuclear cells (PBMCs), taken at new diagnosis, from a patient treated with antithyroid drugs. The origin of this receptor is a young man with Graves disease. The chain joins TRBV6-1 to TRBJ2-1, with D unclear. Here the CDR3 DNA reads TGTGCCAGCAGGAGAGACAACTCCTACAATGAGCAGTTCTTC. It specifies CASRRDNSYNEQFF.